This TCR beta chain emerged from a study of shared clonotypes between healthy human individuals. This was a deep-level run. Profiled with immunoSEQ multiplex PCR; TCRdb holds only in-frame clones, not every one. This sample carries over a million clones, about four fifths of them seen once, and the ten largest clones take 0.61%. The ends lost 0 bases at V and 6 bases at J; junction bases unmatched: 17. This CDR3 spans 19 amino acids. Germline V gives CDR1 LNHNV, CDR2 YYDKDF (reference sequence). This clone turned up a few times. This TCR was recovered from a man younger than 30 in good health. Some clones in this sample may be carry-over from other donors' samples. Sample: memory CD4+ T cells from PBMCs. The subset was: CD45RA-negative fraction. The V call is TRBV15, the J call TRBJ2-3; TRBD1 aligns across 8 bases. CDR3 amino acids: CATSRDTLGQGGAVDTQYF. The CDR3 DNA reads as TGTGCCACCAGCAGAGATACACTAGGACAGGGCGGGGCAGTTGATACGCAGTATTTT.